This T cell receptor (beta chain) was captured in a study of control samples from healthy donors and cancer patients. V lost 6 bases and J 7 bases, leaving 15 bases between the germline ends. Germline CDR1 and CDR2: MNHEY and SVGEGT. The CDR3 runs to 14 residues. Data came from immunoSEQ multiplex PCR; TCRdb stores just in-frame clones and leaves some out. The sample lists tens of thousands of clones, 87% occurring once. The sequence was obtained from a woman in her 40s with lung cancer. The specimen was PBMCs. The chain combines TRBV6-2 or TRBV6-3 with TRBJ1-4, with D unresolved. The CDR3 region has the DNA TGTGCCAGCAGCGACCCGGGAGAAATTGAAAAACTGTTTTTT. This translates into CASSDPGEIEKLFF.